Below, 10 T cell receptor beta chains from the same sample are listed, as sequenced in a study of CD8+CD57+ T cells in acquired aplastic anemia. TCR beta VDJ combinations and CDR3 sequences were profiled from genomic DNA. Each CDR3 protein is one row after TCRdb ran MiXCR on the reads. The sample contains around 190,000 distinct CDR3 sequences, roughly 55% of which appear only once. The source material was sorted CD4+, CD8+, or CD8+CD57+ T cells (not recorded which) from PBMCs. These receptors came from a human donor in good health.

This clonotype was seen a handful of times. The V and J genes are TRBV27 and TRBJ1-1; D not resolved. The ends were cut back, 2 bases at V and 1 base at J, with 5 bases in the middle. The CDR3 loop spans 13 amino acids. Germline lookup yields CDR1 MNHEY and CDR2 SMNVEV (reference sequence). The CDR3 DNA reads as TGTGCCAGCAGTTTAGTCCCGAACACTGAAGCTTTCTTT. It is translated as CASSLVPNTEAFF.

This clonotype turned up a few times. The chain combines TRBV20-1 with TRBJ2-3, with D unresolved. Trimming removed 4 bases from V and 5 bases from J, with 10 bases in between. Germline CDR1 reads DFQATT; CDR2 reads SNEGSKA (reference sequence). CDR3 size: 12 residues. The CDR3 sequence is CSAIRAQDTQYF. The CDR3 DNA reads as TGCAGTGCTATTAGAGCCCAAGATACGCAGTATTTT.

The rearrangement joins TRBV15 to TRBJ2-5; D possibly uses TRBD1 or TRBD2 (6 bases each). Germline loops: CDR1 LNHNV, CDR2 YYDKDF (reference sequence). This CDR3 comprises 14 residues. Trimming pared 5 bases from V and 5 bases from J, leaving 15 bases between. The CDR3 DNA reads TGTGCCACCAGCCCCGATCAGGGGAGGGAGACCCAGTACTTC. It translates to CATSPDQGRETQYF.

CDR3 nucleotides: TGTGCCAGCAGCCAGGAGGGGAGCAGGACCAGATGGAATGGCTACACCTTC. The encoded protein is CASSQEGSRTRWNGYTF. This chain connects TRBV14 to TRBJ1-2, with TRBD1 as a possible D gene (5 bases). Germline CDR1 SGHDN, CDR2 FVKESK. The CDR3 totals 17 residues. Trimming stripped 3 bases from V and 6 bases from J, with 23 bases between.

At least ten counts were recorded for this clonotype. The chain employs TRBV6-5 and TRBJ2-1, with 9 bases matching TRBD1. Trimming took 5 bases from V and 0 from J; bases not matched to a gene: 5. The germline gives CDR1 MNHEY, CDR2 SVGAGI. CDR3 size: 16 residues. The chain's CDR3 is CASSVTTGGSYNEQFF. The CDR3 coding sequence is TGTGCCAGCAGTGTCACGACAGGGGGCTCCTACAATGAGCAGTTCTTC.

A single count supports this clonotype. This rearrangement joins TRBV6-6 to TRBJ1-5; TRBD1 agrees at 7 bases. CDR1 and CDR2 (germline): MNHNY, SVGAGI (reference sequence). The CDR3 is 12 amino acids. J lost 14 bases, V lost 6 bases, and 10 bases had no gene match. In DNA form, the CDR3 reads TGTGCCAGCAGGCCTCGACAGGGTCCCGAGCATTTT. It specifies CASRPRQGPEHF.

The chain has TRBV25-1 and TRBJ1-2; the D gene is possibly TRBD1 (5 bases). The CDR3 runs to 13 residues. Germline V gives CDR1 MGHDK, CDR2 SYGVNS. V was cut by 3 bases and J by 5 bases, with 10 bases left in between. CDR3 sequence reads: CASSDRGLYGYTF. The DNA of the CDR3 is TGTGCCAGCAGTGATCGGGGACTGTATGGCTACACCTTC.

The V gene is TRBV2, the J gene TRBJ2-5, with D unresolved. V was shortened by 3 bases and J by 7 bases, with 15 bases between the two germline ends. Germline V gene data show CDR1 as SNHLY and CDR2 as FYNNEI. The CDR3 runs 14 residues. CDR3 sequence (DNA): TGTGCCAGCAGTGAGAATATGGGTTTTAGGACCCAGTACTTC. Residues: CASSENMGFRTQYF.

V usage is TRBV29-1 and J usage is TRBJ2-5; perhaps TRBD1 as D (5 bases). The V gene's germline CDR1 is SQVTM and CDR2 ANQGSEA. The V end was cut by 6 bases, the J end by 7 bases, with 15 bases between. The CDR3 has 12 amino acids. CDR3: CSVDTGPGTQYF. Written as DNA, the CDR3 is TGCAGCGTGGACACAGGCCCGGGGACCCAGTACTTC.

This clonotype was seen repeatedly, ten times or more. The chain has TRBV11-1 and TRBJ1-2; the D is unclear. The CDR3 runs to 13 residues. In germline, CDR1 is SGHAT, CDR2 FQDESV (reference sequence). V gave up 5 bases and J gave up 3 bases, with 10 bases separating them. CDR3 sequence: CASSGSLYYGYTF. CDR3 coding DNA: TGTGCCAGCAGCGGCAGCTTGTACTATGGCTACACCTTC. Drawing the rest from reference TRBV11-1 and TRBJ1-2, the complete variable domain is EAEVAQSPRYKITEKSQAVAFWCDPISGHATLYWYRQILGQGPELLVQFQDESVVDDSQLPKDRFSAERLKGVDSTLKIQPAELGDSAMYLCASSGSLYYGYTFGSGTRLTVV.